Each of the 16 T cell receptor beta chains below was sequenced from the same sample in a study of cytomegalovirus exposure and HLA in healthy donors (TCRdb year 2017). Libraries were made using the immunoSEQ multiplex PCR assay. For the multiplex PCR, a mixture combining 60 forward primers for TCR Vbeta segments and 13 reverse primers for TCR Jbeta segments was used. The table was pulled from immuneACCESS by TCRdb, which kept in-frame rearrangements only. Such tables lose some clones; where checked, under half of the loss comes from unresolved V genes, and the rest has no known cause. The sample table gives tens of thousands of clones. Roughly 2.7% of the sample comes from the top ten. Sequencing used PBMCs. Every receptor here comes from a man in his forties in good health and CMV-seronegative.

The CDR3 bases are TGTGCCAGCAGCGTAGAAGGGGGAAGTAATCAGCCCCAGCATTTT. It encodes CASSVEGGSNQPQHF. The rearrangement joins TRBV9 to TRBJ1-5; possibly TRBD1 for D (6 bases). This CDR3 has 15 amino acids. Per germline, CDR1 SGDLS and CDR2 YYNGEE. Trimming took off 0 bases at V and 4 bases at J, with 11 bases between the two ends.

The chain combines TRBV28 with TRBJ1-6; D possibly corresponds to TRBD1 (5 bases). Per germline, CDR1 MDHEN and CDR2 SYDVKM. With 7 bases removed from V and 10 bases from J, the gap between germline ends came to 23 bases. The CDR3 consists of 16 residues. The DNA for the CDR3 is TGTGCCAGCAACCCTCTCGGCGACAAAGGACACTCACCCCTCCACTTT. As protein: CASNPLGDKGHSPLHF.

J is TRBJ2-1 and V is TRBV2; TRBD2 agrees at 7 bases. CDR1 and CDR2 (germline): SNHLY, FYNNEI. The CDR3 covers 15 residues. Unmatched junction bases numbered 10, after V lost 3 bases and J lost 8 bases. This chain's CDR3 is CASSEGLQVAHEQFF. Here the CDR3 DNA reads TGTGCCAGCAGTGAGGGACTACAGGTGGCCCATGAGCAGTTCTTC.

The CDR3 loop reads CASSYSLYTEAFF. In DNA, the CDR3 is TGTGCCAGCAGTTACTCACTTTACACTGAAGCTTTCTTT. The gene calls are TRBV6-5 and TRBJ1-1; D gene unclear. CDR3 length: 13 amino acids. V gave up 0 bases and J gave up 3 bases, with 5 bases separating them. The germline V gene encodes CDR1 MNHEY and CDR2 SVGAGI.

This chain connects TRBV18 to TRBJ2-5, with TRBD2 matching 13 bases. Looked up from germline, CDR1 is KGHSH and CDR2 is LQKENI. The CDR3 is 16 amino acids. The V segment lost 5 bases and the J segment 4 bases; nucleotides outside the gene matches: 7. The CDR3 coding sequence is TGTGCCAGCTCATCGGGACTAGCGGGGAGATCAGAGACCCAGTACTTC. It translates to CASSSGLAGRSETQYF.

V is TRBV9 and J is TRBJ1-5; 10 positions match TRBD1. Germline CDR1 reads SGDLS; CDR2 reads YYNGEE. V lost 4 bases, J lost 7 bases, and 5 bases stayed unmatched. This CDR3 has 14 residues. DNA of the CDR3: TGTGCCAGCAGCTTGACAGGGGGCGGCCAGCCCCAGCATTTT. Residues: CASSLTGGGQPQHF.

V is TRBV19 and J is TRBJ1-3; D ambiguous. This CDR3 comprises 14 residues. Germline values: CDR1 LNHDA, CDR2 SQIVND (reference sequence). Trimming removed 5 bases at V and 0 bases at J, with 8 bases between. CDR3 residues: CASSLQSSGNTIYF. CDR3 DNA sequence: TGTGCCAGTAGTCTACAGAGCTCTGGAAACACCATATATTTT.

This sequence joins TRBV27 and TRBJ1-2; the D gene is possibly TRBD1 (6 bases). The V gene lost 3 bases and the J gene lost 1 base, with 12 bases spanning the gap. This CDR3 has 15 residues. Germline-derived CDR1 and CDR2 are MNHEY and SMNVEV (reference sequence). CDR3 bases: TGTGCCAGCAGTTTTGGGGGCCGGCTTAACTATGGCTACACCTTC. This translates into CASSFGGRLNYGYTF.

V and J are TRBV28 and TRBJ1-5; 9 bases match TRBD1. Germline V gene data show CDR1 as MDHEN and CDR2 as SYDVKM. Trimming took 4 bases from V and 7 from J; bases not matched to a gene: 8. This CDR3 is built from 15 residues. The CDR3 coding sequence is TGTGCCAGCAGTTCCACAGGGGGCGCGAAACAGCCCCAGCATTTT. This encodes CASSSTGGAKQPQHF.

The rearrangement joins TRBV5-1 to TRBJ2-3; the D is unclear. Germline lookup yields CDR1 SGHRS and CDR2 YFSETQ. This CDR3 comprises 13 residues. V was trimmed by 2 bases and J by 0 bases, leaving 4 bases between them. The DNA of the CDR3 is TGCGCCAGCAGCTTCAGGAGCACAGATACGCAGTATTTT. This codes for CASSFRSTDTQYF.

The gene calls are TRBV5-6 and TRBJ2-7; D gene ambiguous. This CDR3 has 13 residues. Germline V gives CDR1 SGHDT, CDR2 YYEEEE. Trimming cost V 0 bases and J 6 bases, with 10 bases left between them. This CDR3 reads CASSLELLSEQYF. The CDR3, as DNA: TGTGCCAGCAGCTTGGAACTCCTGAGCGAGCAGTACTTC.

The rearrangement joins TRBV7-9 to TRBJ2-7; D gene unclear. This CDR3 is 11 amino acids long. Germline CDR1 reads SEHNR; CDR2 reads FQNEAQ (reference sequence). V dropped 2 bases and J dropped 7 bases, with 6 bases sitting between them. This chain's CDR3 is CASSLSREQYF. The CDR3 bases are TGTGCCAGCAGCTTATCTCGGGAGCAGTACTTC.

This chain connects TRBV4-1 to TRBJ1-4; 9 bases align to TRBD1. Germline CDR1 MGHRA, CDR2 YSYEKL. This CDR3 is built from 16 residues. V lost 5 bases to trimming and J lost 5 bases; unmatched junction nucleotides: 9. In DNA form, the CDR3 reads TGCGCCAGCAGCTCTCGGACGACAGGGGGGAATGAAAAACTGTTTTTT. Residues: CASSSRTTGGNEKLFF.

Comment on this clone: Additional DNA sequences in this sample encode the identical CDR3. The chain recombines TRBV18 with TRBJ1-5, with D possibly TRBD1 on 6 matching bases. The CDR3 is 19 residues long. Germline V gene data show CDR1 as KGHSH and CDR2 as LQKENI. V lost 10 bases to trimming and J lost 1 base, with 29 bases between them. CDR3 loop: CATPPGHSTGNMSNQPQHF. The CDR3 DNA reads TGTGCCACACCCCCCGGTCACTCCACAGGGAATATGAGCAATCAGCCCCAGCATTTT. Full variable domain (remainder filled in from reference TRBV18 and TRBJ1-5): NAGVMQNPRHLVRRRGQEARLRCSPMKGHSHVYWYRQLPEEGLKFMVYLQKENIIDESGMPKERFSAEFPKEGPSILRIQQVVRGDSAAYFCATPPGHSTGNMSNQPQHFGDGTRLSIL.

The chain is built from TRBV28 and TRBJ1-2; D remains ambiguous. This CDR3 is built from 12 residues. Looked up from germline, CDR1 is MDHEN and CDR2 is SYDVKM. The germline V and J ends were trimmed by 5 bases and 1 base, with 5 bases remaining between them. CDR3 sequence reads: CASSLNNYGYTF. In DNA form, the CDR3 reads TGTGCCAGCAGTCTAAATAACTATGGCTACACCTTC.

This chain joins TRBV11-2 and TRBJ1-5; no clear D gene. The CDR3 contains 13 residues. Germline V gene data show CDR1 as SGHAT and CDR2 as FQNNGV. V lost 5 bases, J lost 0 bases, and 5 bases lay in between. CDR3 region: CASSPGSNQPQHF. DNA for the CDR3: TGTGCCAGCAGCCCGGGTAGCAATCAGCCCCAGCATTTT.